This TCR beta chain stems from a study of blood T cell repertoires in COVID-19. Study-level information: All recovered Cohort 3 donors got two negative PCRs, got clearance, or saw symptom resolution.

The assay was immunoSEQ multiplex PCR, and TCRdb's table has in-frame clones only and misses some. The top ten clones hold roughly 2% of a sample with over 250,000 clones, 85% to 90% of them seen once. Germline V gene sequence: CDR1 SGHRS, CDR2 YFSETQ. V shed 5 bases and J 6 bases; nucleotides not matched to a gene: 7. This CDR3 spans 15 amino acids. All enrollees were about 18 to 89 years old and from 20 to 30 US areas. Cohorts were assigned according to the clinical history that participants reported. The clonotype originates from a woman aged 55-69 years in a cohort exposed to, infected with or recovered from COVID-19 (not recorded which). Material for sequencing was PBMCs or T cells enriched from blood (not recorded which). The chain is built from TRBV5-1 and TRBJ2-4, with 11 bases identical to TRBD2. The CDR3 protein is CASSHTSGSGNIQYF. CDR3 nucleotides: TGCGCCAGCAGTCACACTAGCGGGAGTGGAAACATTCAGTACTTC.